The rows below give T cell receptor beta chains drawn from one sample of a study of blood T cells in healthy people across ages. A single record per CDR3 protein comes from TCRdb applying MiXCR to the 5' RACE reads. The sample shows some 900,000 distinct CDR3 sequences, roughly 43% of them seen only once. The material sequenced was blood. Every receptor here comes from a man aged 25 to 40 in good health. Both conserved end residues are part of each CDR3. Fields, in order: V gene, J gene, CDR3 protein.

>TRBV18|TRBJ2-7
CASSPPRVPSYEQYF
>TRBV28|TRBJ1-2
CASSLYPYGYTF
>TRBV28|TRBJ1-2
CASSLRTGGAGYTF
>TRBV6-2/TRBV6-3|TRBJ1-5
CASSREPQGLYNQPQHF
>TRBV20-1|TRBJ1-2
CSARIETGGNHGYTF
>TRBV7-2|TRBJ2-3
CASRGLADTQYF
>TRBV10-3|TRBJ1-1
CAITGTPNTEAFF
>TRBV5-1|TRBJ2-1
CASSREGVLYEQFF
>TRBV5-5|TRBJ2-4
CASSSRTGEGKNIQYF
>TRBV6-5|TRBJ1-2
CASSLRGANYGYTF
>TRBV6-5|-
CASSYKVVDEQYF
>TRBV3-1|TRBJ1-1
CASGDTEAFF
>TRBV7-2|TRBJ2-1
CASSLVGTGVYNEQFF
>TRBV3-1|TRBJ1-1
CASSQDHRRGTEAFF
>TRBV9|-
CASSALQGAGYNEQYF
>TRBV3-1|TRBJ2-5
CASSDRDRGKTQYF
>TRBV6-5|-
CASSPNGQRVFYEQYF
>TRBV7-2|TRBJ1-1
CASSLLAYRENQFAEAFF
>TRBV6-5|TRBJ2-1
CASSYSSQIGHEQFF
>TRBV10-3|TRBJ1-3
CAISQQGQPGNTIYF
>TRBV12-3/TRBV12-4|TRBJ1-2
CASTQGADYGYTF
>TRBV4-1|TRBJ1-2
CASSQVDGYYGYTF
>TRBV20-1|TRBJ1-4
CSARDRSNEKLFF
>TRBV7-9|TRBJ1-6
CASSLGTGPTLHF
>TRBV20-1|TRBJ1-6
CSAKTGGGNSPLHF
>TRBV20-1|TRBJ1-2
CSARAFDREINYGYTF
>TRBV4-3|TRBJ2-1
CASSQGMLTGSEQFF
>TRBV20-1|TRBJ1-6
CSARDPEVDSPLHF
>TRBV7-2|TRBJ1-1
CASSYGTGMNTEAFF
>TRBV5-6|TRBJ2-4
CASSGQGAKNIQYF
>TRBV2|TRBJ2-7
CASRGQGDNEQYF
>TRBV27|TRBJ2-7
CASRLGQRATDYEQYF
>TRBV9|TRBJ2-1
CASSGPGLADNEQFF
>TRBV6-2/TRBV6-3|TRBJ1-1
CASSYAGLPEAFF
>TRBV2|TRBJ2-1
CASSEWVSGGAVVNEQFF
>TRBV21-1|TRBJ1-1
CASSKNGPGTAEKSTEAFF
>TRBV5-1|TRBJ2-5
CASSEPRGEETQYF
>TRBV27|TRBJ2-3
CASRKRGLADTQYF
>TRBV7-3|TRBJ1-2
CASSLGLRYGYTF